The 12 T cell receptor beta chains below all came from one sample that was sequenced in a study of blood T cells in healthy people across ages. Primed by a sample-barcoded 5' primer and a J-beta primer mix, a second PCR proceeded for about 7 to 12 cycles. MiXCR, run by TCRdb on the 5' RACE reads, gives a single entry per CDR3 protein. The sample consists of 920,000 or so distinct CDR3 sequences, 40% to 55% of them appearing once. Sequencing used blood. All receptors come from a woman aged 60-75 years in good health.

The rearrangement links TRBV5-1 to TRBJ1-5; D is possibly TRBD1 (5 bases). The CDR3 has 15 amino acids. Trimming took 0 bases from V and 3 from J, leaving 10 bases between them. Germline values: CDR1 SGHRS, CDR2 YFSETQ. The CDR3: CASSLGGLYNQPQHF. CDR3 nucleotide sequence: TGCGCCAGCAGCTTGGGGGGACTGTACAATCAGCCCCAGCATTTT.

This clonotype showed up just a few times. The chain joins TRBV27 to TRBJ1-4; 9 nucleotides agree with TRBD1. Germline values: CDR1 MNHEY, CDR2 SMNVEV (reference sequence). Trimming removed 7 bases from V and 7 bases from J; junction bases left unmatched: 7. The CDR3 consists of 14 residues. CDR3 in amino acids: CASKLQGAGEKLFF. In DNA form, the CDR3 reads TGTGCCAGCAAGCTACAGGGGGCTGGTGAAAAACTGTTTTTT.

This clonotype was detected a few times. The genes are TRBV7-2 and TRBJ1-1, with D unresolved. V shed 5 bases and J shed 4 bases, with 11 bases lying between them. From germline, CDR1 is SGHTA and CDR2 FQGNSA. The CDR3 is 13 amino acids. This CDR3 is CASSLTGSTEAFF. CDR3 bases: TGTGCCAGCAGCCTCACGGGTTCCACTGAAGCTTTCTTT.

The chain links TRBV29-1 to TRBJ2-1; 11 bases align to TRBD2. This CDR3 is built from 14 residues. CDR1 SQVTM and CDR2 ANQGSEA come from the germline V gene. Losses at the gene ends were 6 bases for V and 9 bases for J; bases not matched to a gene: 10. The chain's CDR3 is CSVEGTSGSLEQFF. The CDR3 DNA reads TGCAGCGTCGAGGGGACTAGCGGCTCCCTTGAGCAGTTCTTC.

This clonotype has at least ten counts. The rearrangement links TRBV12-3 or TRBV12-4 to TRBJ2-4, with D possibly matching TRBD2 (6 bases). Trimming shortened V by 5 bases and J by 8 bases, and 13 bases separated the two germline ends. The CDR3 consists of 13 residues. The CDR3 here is CASSVPPGDIQYF. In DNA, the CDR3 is TGTGCCAGCAGTGTTCCCCCGGGAGACATTCAGTACTTC.

In nucleotides, the CDR3 is TGTGCCAGCAGCCCGGGACTGGCGCAAGAGATCCAGTTCTTC. This translates into CASSPGLAQEIQFF. The chain uses TRBV7-2 and TRBJ2-1; tentative D call: TRBD2 (6 bases). Germline CDR1 is SGHTA and CDR2 is FQGNSA. V was trimmed by 5 bases and J by 13 bases, leaving 21 bases between them. The CDR3 sequence is 14 residues long.

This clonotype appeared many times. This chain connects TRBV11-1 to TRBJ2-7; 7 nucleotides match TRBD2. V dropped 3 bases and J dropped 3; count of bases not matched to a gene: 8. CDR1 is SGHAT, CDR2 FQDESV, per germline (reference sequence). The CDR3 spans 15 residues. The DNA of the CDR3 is TGTGCCAGCAGCTTCGGACTAGGTATTATCTACGAGCAGTACTTC. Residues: CASSFGLGIIYEQYF. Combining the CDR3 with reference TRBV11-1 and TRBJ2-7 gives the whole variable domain EAEVAQSPRYKITEKSQAVAFWCDPISGHATLYWYRQILGQGPELLVQFQDESVVDDSQLPKDRFSAERLKGVDSTLKIQPAELGDSAMYLCASSFGLGIIYEQYFGPGTRLTVT.

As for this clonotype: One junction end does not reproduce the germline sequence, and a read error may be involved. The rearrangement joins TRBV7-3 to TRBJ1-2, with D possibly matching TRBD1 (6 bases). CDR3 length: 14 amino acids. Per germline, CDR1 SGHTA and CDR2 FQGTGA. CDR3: CASSQTSGGGGHTF. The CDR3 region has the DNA TGTGCCAGCAGCCAGACGTCGGGGGGCGGTGGCCACACCTTC.

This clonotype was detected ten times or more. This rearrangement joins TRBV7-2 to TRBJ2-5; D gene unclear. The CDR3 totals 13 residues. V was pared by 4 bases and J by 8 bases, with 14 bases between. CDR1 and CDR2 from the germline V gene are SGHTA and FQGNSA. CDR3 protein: CASSYDPSLTQYF. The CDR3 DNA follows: TGTGCCAGCAGCTACGACCCCTCTCTAACCCAGTACTTC.

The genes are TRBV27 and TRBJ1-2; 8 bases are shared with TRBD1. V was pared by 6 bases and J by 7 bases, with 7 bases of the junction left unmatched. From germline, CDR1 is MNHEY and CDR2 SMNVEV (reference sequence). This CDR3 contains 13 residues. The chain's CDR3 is CASRSRTGLGYTF. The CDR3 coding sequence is TGTGCCAGCAGGTCCCGGACAGGGCTTGGCTACACCTTC.

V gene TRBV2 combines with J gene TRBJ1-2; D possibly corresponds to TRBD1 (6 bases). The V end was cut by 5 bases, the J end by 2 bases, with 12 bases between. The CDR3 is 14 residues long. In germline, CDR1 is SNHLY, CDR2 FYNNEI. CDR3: CASSRDTMNYGYTF. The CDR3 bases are TGTGCCAGCAGTCGGGACACTATGAACTATGGCTACACCTTC.

The CDR3 is CASSLVGAGNTEAFF. The CDR3 nucleotides are TGTGCCAGCAGCTTAGTGGGGGCGGGGAACACTGAAGCTTTCTTT. This sequence joins TRBV7-9 and TRBJ1-1; tentatively, D is TRBD1 (6 bases). The CDR3 consists of 15 residues. V was shortened by 1 base and J by 1 base, with 10 bases between the two germline ends. Germline CDR1 and CDR2: SEHNR and FQNEAQ (reference sequence).